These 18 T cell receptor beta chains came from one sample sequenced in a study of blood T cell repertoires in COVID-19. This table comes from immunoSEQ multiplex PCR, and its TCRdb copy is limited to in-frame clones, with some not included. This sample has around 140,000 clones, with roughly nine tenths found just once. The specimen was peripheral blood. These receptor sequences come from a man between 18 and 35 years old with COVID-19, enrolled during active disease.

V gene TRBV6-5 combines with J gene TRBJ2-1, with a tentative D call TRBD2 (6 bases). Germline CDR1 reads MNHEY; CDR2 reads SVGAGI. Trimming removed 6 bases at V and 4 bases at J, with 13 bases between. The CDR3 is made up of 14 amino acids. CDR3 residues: CASRQVGGYNEQFF. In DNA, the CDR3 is TGTGCCAGCAGACAAGTCGGGGGATACAATGAGCAGTTCTTC.

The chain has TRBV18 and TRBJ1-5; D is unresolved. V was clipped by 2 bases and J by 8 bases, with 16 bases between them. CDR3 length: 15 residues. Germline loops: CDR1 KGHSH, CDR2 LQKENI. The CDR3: CASSPVGQTNEPQHF. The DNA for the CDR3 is TGTGCCAGCTCACCAGTTGGGCAGACGAATGAGCCCCAGCATTTT.

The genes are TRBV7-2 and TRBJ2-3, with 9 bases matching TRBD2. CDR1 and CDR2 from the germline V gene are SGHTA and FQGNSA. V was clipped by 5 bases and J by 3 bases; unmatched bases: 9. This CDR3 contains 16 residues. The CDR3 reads CASSRRAGGTTDTQYF. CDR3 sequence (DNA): TGTGCCAGCAGCCGGAGGGCGGGAGGGACGACAGATACGCAGTATTTT.

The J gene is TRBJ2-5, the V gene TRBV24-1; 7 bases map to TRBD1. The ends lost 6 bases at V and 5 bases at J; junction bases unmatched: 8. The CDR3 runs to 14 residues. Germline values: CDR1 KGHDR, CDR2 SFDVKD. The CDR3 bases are TGTGCCACCAGTCCGAGGGGGCGCCCGGAGACCCAGTACTTC. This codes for CATSPRGRPETQYF.

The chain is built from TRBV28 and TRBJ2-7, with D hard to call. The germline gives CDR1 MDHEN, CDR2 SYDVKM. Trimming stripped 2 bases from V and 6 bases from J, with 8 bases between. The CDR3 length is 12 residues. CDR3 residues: CASSLPGSEQYF. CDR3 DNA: TGTGCCAGCAGTTTACCAGGATCCGAGCAGTACTTC.

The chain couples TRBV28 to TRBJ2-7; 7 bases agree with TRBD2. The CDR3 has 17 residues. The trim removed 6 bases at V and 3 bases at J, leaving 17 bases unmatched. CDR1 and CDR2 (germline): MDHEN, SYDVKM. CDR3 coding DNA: TGTGCCAGCAGCCCTAGCCCATCTAGCGGCAGCTACTACGAGCAGTACTTC. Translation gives CASSPSPSSGSYYEQYF.

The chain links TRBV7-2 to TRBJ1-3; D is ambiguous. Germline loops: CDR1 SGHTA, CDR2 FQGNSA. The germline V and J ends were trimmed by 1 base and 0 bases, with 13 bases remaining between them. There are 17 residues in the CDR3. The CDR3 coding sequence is TGTGCCAGCAGCTTAGGAGGCAGCCCGAGCTCTGGAAACACCATATATTTT. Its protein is CASSLGGSPSSGNTIYF.

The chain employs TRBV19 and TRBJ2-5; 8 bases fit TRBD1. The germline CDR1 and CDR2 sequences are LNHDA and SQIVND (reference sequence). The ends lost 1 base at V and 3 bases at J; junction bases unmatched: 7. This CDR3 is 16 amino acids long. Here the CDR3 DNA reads TGTGCCAGTAGTATAGTAGGGACAGGTGTGGAAGAGACCCAGTACTTC. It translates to CASSIVGTGVEETQYF.

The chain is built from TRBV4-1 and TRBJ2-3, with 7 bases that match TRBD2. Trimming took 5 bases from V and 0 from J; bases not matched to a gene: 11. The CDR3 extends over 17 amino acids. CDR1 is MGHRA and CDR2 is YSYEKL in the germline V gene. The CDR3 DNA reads TGCGCCAGCAGCAAACGAGCCCCGGGAGGAAGCACAGATACGCAGTATTTT. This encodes CASSKRAPGGSTDTQYF.

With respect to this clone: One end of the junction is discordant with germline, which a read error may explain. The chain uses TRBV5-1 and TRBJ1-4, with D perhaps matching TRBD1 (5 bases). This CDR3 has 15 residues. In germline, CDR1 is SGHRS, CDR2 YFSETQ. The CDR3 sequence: CASSPTDTTNEKLLF. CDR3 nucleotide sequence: TGCGCCAGCAGCCCGACAGATACAACTAATGAAAAACTGCTTTTT.

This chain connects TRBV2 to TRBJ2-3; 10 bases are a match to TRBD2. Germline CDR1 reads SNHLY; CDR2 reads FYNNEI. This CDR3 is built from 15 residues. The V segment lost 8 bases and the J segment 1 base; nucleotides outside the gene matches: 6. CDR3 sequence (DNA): TGTGCCAGCCCCCTCCTAGCGGGAGGCACAGATACGCAGTATTTT. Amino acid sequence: CASPLLAGGTDTQYF.

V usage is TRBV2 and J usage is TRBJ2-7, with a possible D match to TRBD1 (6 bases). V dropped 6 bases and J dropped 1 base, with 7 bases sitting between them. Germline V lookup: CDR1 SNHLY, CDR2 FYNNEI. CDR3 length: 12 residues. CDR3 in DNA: TGTGCCAGCAGCGGACAGTCCTACGAGCAGTACTTC. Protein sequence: CASSGQSYEQYF.

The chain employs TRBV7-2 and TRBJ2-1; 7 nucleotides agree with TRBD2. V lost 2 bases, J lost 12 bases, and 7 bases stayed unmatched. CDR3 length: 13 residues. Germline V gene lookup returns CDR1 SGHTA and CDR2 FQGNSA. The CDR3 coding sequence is TGTGCCAGCAGCTTAAATCTGGGAGGGTTGCAGTTCTTC. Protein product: CASSLNLGGLQFF.

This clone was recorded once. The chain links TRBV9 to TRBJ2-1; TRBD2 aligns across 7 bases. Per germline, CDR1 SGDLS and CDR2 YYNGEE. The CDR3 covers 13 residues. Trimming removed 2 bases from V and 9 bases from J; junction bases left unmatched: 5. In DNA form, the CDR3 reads TGTGCCAGCAGCGTGGGACTATATCCTGAGCAGTTCTTC. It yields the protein CASSVGLYPEQFF.

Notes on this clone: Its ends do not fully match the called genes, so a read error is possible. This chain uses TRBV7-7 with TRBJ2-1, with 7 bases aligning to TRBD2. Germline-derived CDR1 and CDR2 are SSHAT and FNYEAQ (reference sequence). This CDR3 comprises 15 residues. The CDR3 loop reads CASSPGERGYNEQFF. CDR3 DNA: TGTGCTAGCAGCCCCGGGGAGCGGGGTTACAATGAGCAGTTCTTC.

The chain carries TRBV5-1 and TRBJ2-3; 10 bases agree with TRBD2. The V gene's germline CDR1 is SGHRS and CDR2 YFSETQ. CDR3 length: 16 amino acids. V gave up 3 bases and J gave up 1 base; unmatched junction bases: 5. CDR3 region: CASSSWTSGGTDTQYF. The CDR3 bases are TGCGCCAGCAGCTCCTGGACTAGCGGAGGCACAGATACGCAGTATTTT.

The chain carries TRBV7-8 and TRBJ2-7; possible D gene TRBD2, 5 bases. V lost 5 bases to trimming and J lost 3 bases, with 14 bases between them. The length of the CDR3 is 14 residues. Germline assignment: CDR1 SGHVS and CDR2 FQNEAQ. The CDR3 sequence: CASSHAAGLYEQYF. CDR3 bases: TGTGCCAGCAGCCACGCCGCGGGCCTCTACGAGCAGTACTTC.

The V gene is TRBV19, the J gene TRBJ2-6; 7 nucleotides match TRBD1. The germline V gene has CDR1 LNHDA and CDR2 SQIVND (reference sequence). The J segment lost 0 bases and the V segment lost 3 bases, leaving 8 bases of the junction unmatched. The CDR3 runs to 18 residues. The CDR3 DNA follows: TGTGCCAGTAGTATGGGACAGAGCGACTTCTCTGGGGCCAACGTCCTGACTTTC. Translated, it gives CASSMGQSDFSGANVLTF.